This TCR beta chain was observed in a study of T-cell reconstitution after alpha-beta-depleted transplantation in children. The library targeted TCRbeta and was prepared with unique molecular identifiers. TCRdb processed the PCR reads anew with MiXCR; each CDR3 protein has one entry. This repertoire shows roughly 350,000 distinct CDR3 sequences, 15% to 20% found once; its top ten account for around 41%. Whole-study results and caveats: At around two months after transplant, the alpha-beta T cells were reportedly derived from several hundred expanded clones that came from non-depleted graft cells. By one year post-transplant, T-cell counts and diversity largely arose from T cells that were newly produced.

Per the germline V gene, CDR1 is KGHDR and CDR2 is SFDVKD. V was clipped by 0 bases and J by 0 bases; unmatched bases: 15. The CDR3 contains 22 residues. This clonotype was counted between two and nine times. Its antigen is still unknown. Here the sequenced sample was PBMCs, mostly from graft donor cells, taken 360 days after TCRalphabeta/CD19-depleted stem cell transplant. The receptor was isolated from a male patient between 2 and 15 years old who had a stem cell transplant for acute lymphoblastic leukemia, so the T cells may come from the graft donor. This chain uses TRBV24-1 with TRBJ2-2, with 10 bases aligning to TRBD1. Written as DNA, the CDR3 is TGTGCCACCAGTGATTTGAGGGACAGGGGTAAGTGGCGGGAGCCGAACACCGGGGAGCTGTTTTTT. Translated, it gives CATSDLRDRGKWREPNTGELFF.